These 18 T cell receptor beta chains share one sample of origin, sequenced in a study of shared clonotypes between healthy human individuals. Produced via immunoSEQ multiplex PCR; TCRdb's table is partial and in-frame only. The sample contains about 2.1 million clones, just under 95% of which appear only once. As defined, naive CD8 cells were CD45RO-negative and positively selected for CCR7, with terminally differentiated effector memory CD45RA+ cells excluded. Sample: naive CD8+ T cells from PBMCs. These receptors were taken from a man aged 18 to 29 in good health. Some clones in this sample may be carry-over from other donors' samples.

J is TRBJ2-1 and V is TRBV11-2; 10 nucleotides agree with TRBD2. The junction had 9 bases not matched to a gene; V was cut back by 5 bases and J by 5 bases. In germline, CDR1 is SGHAT, CDR2 FQNNGV. CDR3 length equals 16 residues. CDR3 DNA: TGTGCCAGCAGCCTGGGCCCTAGCGGGAGCGACAATGAGCAGTTCTTC. It codes for CASSLGPSGSDNEQFF.

CDR3 sequence (DNA): TGTGCCAGCAGTTTAACCCCCCCTAGCGGGATCGCAGATACGCAGTATTTT. It encodes CASSLTPPSGIADTQYF. The J gene is TRBJ2-3, the V gene TRBV28; TRBD2 matches at 9 bases. Looked up from germline, CDR1 is MDHEN and CDR2 is SYDVKM. This CDR3 comprises 17 residues. The V and J ends lost 2 bases and 4 bases, in that order; junction bases with no gene match: 10.

The CDR3 sequence: CASSVASASGRTNTGELFF. The DNA of the CDR3 is TGTGCCAGCAGCGTAGCTTCGGCTAGCGGGAGAACGAACACCGGGGAGCTGTTTTTT. The chain couples TRBV9 to TRBJ2-2; 10 positions agree with TRBD2. V lost 0 bases to trimming and J lost 0 bases; unmatched junction nucleotides: 8. This CDR3 contains 19 residues. Germline CDR1 and CDR2: SGDLS and YYNGEE.

This sequence joins TRBV6-5 and TRBJ2-7, with D uncertain. Germline V gene data show CDR1 as MNHEY and CDR2 as SVGAGI. The CDR3 consists of 11 residues. V dropped 6 bases and J dropped 8 bases, with 11 bases sitting between them. Here the CDR3 reads CASSDPDQQYF. In DNA form, the CDR3 reads TGTGCCAGCAGCGACCCGGATCAGCAGTACTTC.

The chain is built from TRBV28 and TRBJ1-1, with 8 bases aligning to TRBD1. With 3 bases clipped from V and 1 base from J, the junction kept 7 bases outside the gene matches. The germline V gene has CDR1 MDHEN and CDR2 SYDVKM. The CDR3 sequence is 16 residues long. CDR3 in amino acids: CASSLLPDRENTEAFF. CDR3 in DNA: TGTGCCAGCAGTTTGCTCCCGGACAGGGAGAACACTGAAGCTTTCTTT.

This sequence joins TRBV6-1 and TRBJ2-7; weak D call: TRBD2 (6 bases). The CDR3 has 15 residues. Trimming stripped 1 base from V and 4 bases from J, with 14 bases between. Germline CDR1 and CDR2: MNHNS and SASEGT. DNA of the CDR3: TGTGCCAGCAGTGAAGGGTCGGGGGACGCGTACGAGCAGTACTTC. Residues: CASSEGSGDAYEQYF.

To note about this clone: At the DNA level, this CDR3 is encoded by other sequences in the same sample as well. V gene TRBV27 combines with J gene TRBJ2-7; 11 bases are a match to TRBD1. CDR1 is MNHEY and CDR2 is SMNVEV in the germline V gene (reference sequence). The CDR3 is 16 residues long. The J segment lost 3 bases and the V segment lost 0 bases, leaving 4 bases of the junction unmatched. CDR3 DNA: TGTGCCAGCAGTTTATCGGGACAGGGGGTGAACTACGAGCAGTACTTC. It is translated as CASSLSGQGVNYEQYF.

The chain combines TRBV9 with TRBJ2-1; 7 bases line up with TRBD2. CDR3 length: 14 amino acids. Germline CDR1 reads SGDLS; CDR2 reads YYNGEE. V was clipped by 3 bases and J by 8 bases; unmatched bases: 8. The CDR3, as DNA: TGTGCCAGCAGCGCCCTGGGGGGGTTCGATGAGCAGTTCTTC. This translates into CASSALGGFDEQFF. The full variable domain, in which reference TRBV9 and TRBJ2-1 provide the parts outside the CDR3, is DSGVTQTPKHLITATGQRVTLRCSPRSGDLSVYWYQQSLDQGLQFLIQYYNGEERAKGNILERFSAQQFPDLHSELNLSSLELGDSALYFCASSALGGFDEQFFGPGTRLTVL.

The chain recombines TRBV30 with TRBJ2-4; 9 bases match TRBD2. Germline V gene sequence: CDR1 GTSNPN, CDR2 SVGIG (reference sequence). The CDR3 extends over 17 amino acids. The junction had 9 bases not matched to a gene; V was cut back by 3 bases and J by 0 bases. The CDR3 DNA reads as TGTGCCTGGAGCGACTTAGCGGGGGTGGTAGCCAAAAACATTCAGTACTTC. This encodes CAWSDLAGVVAKNIQYF.

This chain links TRBV6-5 with TRBJ2-1; 7 nucleotides line up with TRBD2. Trimming removed 0 bases from V and 4 bases from J; junction bases left unmatched: 6. The CDR3 consists of 16 residues. Per the germline V gene, CDR1 is MNHEY and CDR2 is SVGAGI. The CDR3 DNA sequence: TGTGCCAGCAGTTACTCGGAACTAGCGCTATACAATGAGCAGTTCTTC. Its protein is CASSYSELALYNEQFF.

This chain links TRBV5-5 with TRBJ1-3; D gene uncertain. With 3 bases removed from V and 0 bases from J, the gap between germline ends came to 10 bases. This CDR3 contains 15 residues. CDR1 SGHKS and CDR2 YYEKEE come from the germline V gene (reference sequence). The CDR3 loop is CASSSLGNSGNTIYF. The DNA of the CDR3 is TGTGCCAGCAGCTCCCTTGGGAACTCTGGAAACACCATATATTTT.

This clone showed up just a few times. The genes are TRBV19 and TRBJ1-1; no reliable D call. The V end was cut by 5 bases, the J end by 3 bases, with 16 bases between. The CDR3 runs 15 residues. Germline assignment: CDR1 LNHDA and CDR2 SQIVND (reference sequence). Here the CDR3 reads CASSFPRRADTEAFF. CDR3 in DNA: TGTGCCAGTAGTTTCCCGAGGAGGGCGGACACTGAAGCTTTCTTT.

The rearrangement links TRBV13 to TRBJ1-2, with 8 bases identical to TRBD1. J gave up 4 bases and V 6 bases, and 13 bases lay outside the gene matches. This CDR3 region has 16 residues. In germline, CDR1 is PRHDT, CDR2 FYEKMQ (reference sequence). Here the CDR3 DNA reads TGTGCCAGCAGAAGTTCAGGGGGCATAGGTGGCTATGGCTACACCTTC. This codes for CASRSSGGIGGYGYTF. The whole variable domain, remainder taken from reference TRBV13 and TRBJ1-2, is AAGVIQSPRHLIKEKRETATLKCYPIPRHDTVYWYQQGPGQDPQFLISFYEKMQSDKGSIPDRFSAQQFSDYHSELNMSSLELGDSALYFCASRSSGGIGGYGYTFGSGTRLTVV.

The chain has TRBV27 and TRBJ2-1; unclear D gene. Trimming took off 6 bases at V and 5 bases at J, with 8 bases between the two ends. Germline loops: CDR1 MNHEY, CDR2 SMNVEV (reference sequence). The CDR3 runs to 12 residues. This CDR3 is CASSSAHNEQFF. The CDR3 nucleotides are TGTGCCAGCAGCTCCGCCCACAATGAGCAGTTCTTC.

V gene TRBV7-6 combines with J gene TRBJ1-1; unclear D gene. Germline loops: CDR1 SGHVS, CDR2 FNYEAQ. V was pared by 6 bases and J by 1 base, with 9 bases between. The CDR3 has 13 amino acids. The CDR3: CASRLLKNTEAFF. The CDR3 region has the DNA TGTGCCAGCAGGTTGCTAAAGAACACTGAAGCTTTCTTT. Using reference TRBV7-6 and TRBJ1-1 for the parts outside the CDR3, the full variable domain is GAGVSQSPRYKVTKRGQDVALRCDPISGHVSLYWYRQALGQGPEFLTYFNYEAQQDKSGLPNDRFSAERPEGSISTLTIQRTEQRDSAMYRCASRLLKNTEAFFGQGTRLTVV.

CDR3 protein: CASTWTGWGTDTQYF. The CDR3, as DNA: TGTGCCAGCACTTGGACAGGATGGGGCACAGATACGCAGTATTTT. V usage is TRBV2 and J usage is TRBJ2-3; 7 bases align to TRBD1. This CDR3 region has 15 residues. V lost 7 bases and J lost 1; bases outside the gene matches: 8. Germline V CDR1 and CDR2: SNHLY, FYNNEI.

This sequence joins TRBV28 and TRBJ1-2, with D unclear. Trimming shortened V by 5 bases and J by 3 bases, and 7 bases separated the two germline ends. The germline CDR1 and CDR2 sequences are MDHEN and SYDVKM. The CDR3 contains 12 residues. The CDR3 nucleotides read TGTGCCAGCAGTACGGCCGACTATGGCTACACCTTC. It yields the protein CASSTADYGYTF.

This clone is a singleton in its sample. The chain carries TRBV9 and TRBJ2-5; tentative D call: TRBD2 (5 bases). The CDR3 sequence is 16 residues long. The germline V and J ends were trimmed by 0 bases and 5 bases, with 17 bases remaining between them. The germline V gene has CDR1 SGDLS and CDR2 YYNGEE. The CDR3 nucleotides are TGTGCCAGCAGCGTAGCGGGGTCAGCCGGTGTGGAGACCCAGTACTTC. Residues: CASSVAGSAGVETQYF.